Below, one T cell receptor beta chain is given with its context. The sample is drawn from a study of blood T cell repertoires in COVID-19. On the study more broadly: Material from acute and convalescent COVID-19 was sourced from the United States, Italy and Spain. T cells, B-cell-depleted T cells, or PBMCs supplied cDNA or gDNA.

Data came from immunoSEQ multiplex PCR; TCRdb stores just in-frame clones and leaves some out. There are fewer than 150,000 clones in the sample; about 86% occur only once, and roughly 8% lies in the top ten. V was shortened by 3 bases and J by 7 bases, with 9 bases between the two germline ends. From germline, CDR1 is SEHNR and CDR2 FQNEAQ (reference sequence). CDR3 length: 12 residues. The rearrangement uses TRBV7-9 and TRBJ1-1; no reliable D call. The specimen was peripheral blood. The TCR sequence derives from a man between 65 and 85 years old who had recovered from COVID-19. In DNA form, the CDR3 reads TGTGCCAGCAGCTTTCCCAGAGGTGAAGCTTTCTTT. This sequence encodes CASSFPRGEAFF.